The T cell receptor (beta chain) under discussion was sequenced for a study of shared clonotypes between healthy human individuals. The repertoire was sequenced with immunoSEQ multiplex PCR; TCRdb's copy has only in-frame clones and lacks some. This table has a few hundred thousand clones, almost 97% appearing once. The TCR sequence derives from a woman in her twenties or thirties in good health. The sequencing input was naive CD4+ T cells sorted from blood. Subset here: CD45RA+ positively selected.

The CDR3 region has the DNA TGTGCCAGCAGTCCACGGGCCGGGGGGACTGAAGCTTTCTTT. The encoded protein is CASSPRAGGTEAFF. The V and J genes are TRBV27 and TRBJ1-1; perhaps TRBD1 as D (5 bases). The V end lost 5 bases, the J end lost 5 bases, and 15 bases lay between the germline ends. Germline-derived CDR1 and CDR2 are MNHEY and SMNVEV (reference sequence). The CDR3 contains 14 residues.